These T cell receptor beta chains were read from a single sample in a study of blood T cell repertoires in COVID-19. This table comes from immunoSEQ multiplex PCR, and its TCRdb copy is limited to in-frame clones, with some not included. The sample holds over 200,000 clones; 65% to 90% are singletons and the top ten take approximately 2.4%. The sample consisted of peripheral blood. Source of these receptors: a man between 40 and 49 years old who had recovered from COVID-19. Both conserved end residues are part of each CDR3. D genes are given only for firm matches. Size values are once, few and many counts, or a class for expanded clones, and some rows have none.

J gene | D gene | V gene | clone size | CDR3 DNA | CDR3 protein
TRBJ1-6 | TRBD1 | TRBV19 | - | TGTGCCAGTAGTGTGGACAGGGGGTATTCACCCCTCCACTTT | CASSVDRGYSPLHF
TRBJ2-5 | TRBD2 | TRBV3-1/TRBV3-2 | once | TGTGCCAGCAGCCCGGATATAGCGGGAGGGCCTGGAGAGACCCAGTACTTC | CASSPDIAGGPGETQYF
TRBJ2-3 | TRBD1 | TRBV7-9 | - | TGTGCCAGCAGCCCTAGGACAGGGTCTTGGACAGATACGCAGTATTTT | CASSPRTGSWTDTQYF
TRBJ1-2 | - | TRBV7-8 | few | TGTGCCAGCAGCGCCATAGCGCCGTATGGCTACACCTTC | CASSAIAPYGYTF
TRBJ2-7 | TRBD2 | TRBV19 | few | TGTGCCAGTAGTCCTGGACTAGCGGGCCGCTCCTACGAGCAGTACTTC | CASSPGLAGRSYEQYF
TRBJ2-1 | TRBD2 | TRBV5-1 | - | TGCGCCAGCAGCTTAGCGGGGGGCACCTACAATGAGCAGTTCTTC | CASSLAGGTYNEQFF
TRBJ2-4 | - | TRBV6-6 | - | TGTGCCAGCACCAATCAGGGAAACATTCAGTACTTC | CASTNQGNIQYF
TRBJ1-1 | - | TRBV5-6 | - | TGTGCCAGCTCGGGAGTGATGAACACTGAAGCTTTCTTT | CASSGVMNTEAFF
TRBJ2-7 | - | TRBV5-1 | - | TGCGCCAGCAGCTTGGCCGCGGAGATGTCCTACGAGCAGTACTTC | CASSLAAEMSYEQYF
TRBJ1-5 | - | TRBV27 | - | TGTGCCAGCAGTGAAGGACAGTCCAATCAGCCCCAGCATTTT | CASSEGQSNQPQHF
TRBJ2-1 | TRBD2 | TRBV24-1 | - | TGTGCCACCAGTAGCGGGGGGACTAGCGGGATCGATGAGCAGTTCTTC | CATSSGGTSGIDEQFF
TRBJ1-3 | TRBD1 | TRBV5-4 | few | TGTGCCAGCAGGCCACAGGGGGCCGGAAACACCATATATTTT | CASRPQGAGNTIYF
TRBJ2-3 | - | TRBV28 | - | TGTGCCAGCAGTTCAGGGTCGAGCACAGATACGCAGTATTTT | CASSSGSSTDTQYF
TRBJ2-5 | - | TRBV29-1 | - | TGCAGCGTTGCAGGTAGTGGGCGAGAGACCCAGTACTTC | CSVAGSGRETQYF
TRBJ1-1 | - | TRBV6-5 | - | TGTGCCAGCAGTTCCCCCTTCTGGAGCACTGAAGCTTTCTTT | CASSSPFWSTEAFF
TRBJ1-2 | TRBD1 | TRBV4-1 | - | TGCGCCAGCAGCCCCAGGACAGGGGACGGAAACTATGGCTACACCTTC | CASSPRTGDGNYGYTF
TRBJ2-7 | - | TRBV27 | - | TGTGCCAGCAGTTCTGGGACTGCTTGGGAGCAGTACTTC | CASSSGTAWEQYF
TRBJ1-2 | TRBD1 | TRBV27 | - | TGTGCCAGCAGTCAGGGACAGGGTTATTATGGCTACACCTTC | CASSQGQGYYGYTF
TRBJ2-3 | TRBD2 | TRBV2 | - | TGTGCCAGCAGTGCCAGCGGGGTCACAGATACGCAGTATTTT | CASSASGVTDTQYF
TRBJ2-3 | - | TRBV5-4 | - | TGTGCCAGCAGCGGGGACTTACTCTCTAGCCGCACAGATACGCAGTATTTT | CASSGDLLSSRTDTQYF
TRBJ1-2 | - | TRBV7-9 | - | TGTGCCAGCAGCTTAGAGGGAAGCCTGGGGCCCGTCACCTTC | CASSLEGSLGPVTF
TRBJ2-3 | TRBD1 | TRBV9 | - | TGTGCCAGCAGCGTAGTAGGGGGCGCGGGCACAGATACGCAGTATTTT | CASSVVGGAGTDTQYF